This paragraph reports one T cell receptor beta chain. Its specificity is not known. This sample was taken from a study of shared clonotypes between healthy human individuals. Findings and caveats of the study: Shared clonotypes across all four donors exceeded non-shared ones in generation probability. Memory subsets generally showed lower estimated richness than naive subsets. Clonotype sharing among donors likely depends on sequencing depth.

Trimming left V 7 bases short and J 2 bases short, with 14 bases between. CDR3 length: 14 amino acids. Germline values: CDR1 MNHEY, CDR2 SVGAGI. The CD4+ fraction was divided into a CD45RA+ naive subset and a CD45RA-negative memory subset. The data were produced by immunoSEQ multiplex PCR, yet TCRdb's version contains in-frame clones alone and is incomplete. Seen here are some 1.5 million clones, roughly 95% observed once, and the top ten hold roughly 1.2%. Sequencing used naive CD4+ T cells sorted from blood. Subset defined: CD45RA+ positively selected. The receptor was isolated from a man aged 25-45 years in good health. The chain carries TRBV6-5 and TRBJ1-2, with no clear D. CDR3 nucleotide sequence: TGTGCCAGCACCCGGACCCAAAACAACTATGGCTACACCTTC. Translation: CASTRTQNNYGYTF.